Shown below are 24 T cell receptor beta chains from a single sample sequenced in a study of T cell responses to AZD1222 COVID-19 vaccine. Measured with immunoSEQ multiplex PCR; TCRdb has only the in-frame clones, and not every one. Of about 130,000 clones in the sample, roughly 89% were seen once. Sample: peripheral blood, taken 28 days after the second AZD1222 dose. The receptors originated from an adult who received the AZD1222 COVID-19 vaccine.

The chain is built from TRBV5-1 and TRBJ2-3; perhaps TRBD2 as D (6 bases). Germline assignment: CDR1 SGHRS and CDR2 YFSETQ. CDR3 length equals 16 residues. V lost 3 bases and J lost 0, with 14 bases in between. The CDR3 DNA is TGCGCCAGCAGCTACCGCGGGGACCCTAGCACAGATACGCAGTATTTT. Translated, it gives CASSYRGDPSTDTQYF.

The chain recombines TRBV24-1 with TRBJ2-2, with D possibly matching TRBD2 (6 bases). Germline lookup yields CDR1 KGHDR and CDR2 SFDVKD. Trimming took 5 bases from V and 2 from J, leaving 14 bases between them. The CDR3 loop spans 16 amino acids. This CDR3 is CATSGGRGSNTGELFF. CDR3 DNA: TGTGCCACCAGTGGGGGACGGGGGTCAAACACCGGGGAGCTGTTTTTT.

The gene calls are TRBV24-1 and TRBJ2-2; 9 nucleotides line up with TRBD1. Trimming took 4 bases from V and 1 from J; bases not matched to a gene: 3. The CDR3 is 16 residues long. Germline CDR1 is KGHDR and CDR2 is SFDVKD. The CDR3 DNA is TGTGCCACCAGTGACACGGACAGGGGGAACACCGGGGAGCTGTTTTTT. Protein sequence: CATSDTDRGNTGELFF.

The chain employs TRBV3-1 (or the pseudogene TRBV3-2) and TRBJ1-1, with unresolved D. Between the trimmed V and J ends, which lost 1 base and 0 bases, there was a span of 6 bases. The CDR3 runs 14 residues. Looked up from germline, CDR1 is LGHDT and CDR2 is YNNKEL (reference sequence). The CDR3, as DNA: TGTGCCAGCAGCCAAGGAGCGGTGAACACTGAAGCTTTCTTT. This encodes CASSQGAVNTEAFF.

CDR3 in amino acids: CAWSDVGTGAREQYF. As DNA, the CDR3 is TGTGCCTGGAGTGATGTTGGGACAGGGGCCCGCGAGCAGTACTTC. This chain links TRBV30 with TRBJ2-7, with 10 positions matching TRBD1. With V trimmed by 1 base and J by 6 bases, 9 bases remained unmatched. Germline assignment: CDR1 GTSNPN and CDR2 SVGIG (reference sequence). The CDR3 is made up of 15 amino acids.

The chain carries TRBV6-1 and TRBJ1-4; D unresolved. This CDR3 comprises 16 residues. Germline CDR1 MNHNS, CDR2 SASEGT. Trimming removed 2 bases at V and 3 bases at J, with 13 bases between. The CDR3 region is CASSEYNWEPNEKLFF. The CDR3 DNA reads TGTGCCAGCAGTGAATATAACTGGGAACCTAATGAAAAACTGTTTTTT.

This chain links TRBV5-8 with TRBJ1-5, with 8 bases identical to TRBD1. The V gene end was trimmed by 4 bases and the J gene end by 2 bases; junction bases not matched to a gene: 5. The germline gives CDR1 SGHTS, CDR2 YDEGEE. This CDR3 comprises 15 residues. The CDR3 DNA follows: TGTGCCAGCAGCACCGGACAGGGAGGCAATCAGCCCCAGCATTTT. Its translation is CASSTGQGGNQPQHF.

Written as DNA, the CDR3 is TGTGCCAGCAGCAAAGGACAGGGTGAAGAGAGCAATCAGCCCCAGCATTTT. Its translation is CASSKGQGEESNQPQHF. The chain has TRBV21-1 and TRBJ1-5; no DNA check was done on the table's D call, TRBD1. TRBV21-1 is a documented pseudogene. The CDR3 runs 17 residues.

The chain carries TRBV4-2 and TRBJ2-2; the match to TRBD2 covers 11 bases. V shed 0 bases, J shed 4 bases, and the junction held 7 bases outside the gene matches. The CDR3 consists of 18 residues. The germline CDR1 and CDR2 sequences are LGHNA and YNFKEQ. The CDR3 nucleotides are TGTGCCAGCAGCCAAGATGTGACTAGCGGGGATCCCACCGGGGAGCTGTTTTTT. Its protein product is CASSQDVTSGDPTGELFF.

The chain is built from TRBV11-1 and TRBJ1-4; no reliable D call. V lost 4 bases and J 7 bases, leaving 13 bases between the germline ends. Looked up from germline, CDR1 is SGHAT and CDR2 is FQDESV (reference sequence). CDR3 length: 14 residues. CDR3 protein: CASSSSVGSEKLFF. The CDR3, as DNA: TGTGCCAGCAGCTCAAGCGTGGGGTCTGAAAAACTGTTTTTT.

The chain is built from TRBV27 and TRBJ1-2, with D possibly matching TRBD1 (6 bases). The ends were cut back, 6 bases at V and 7 bases at J, with 24 bases in the middle. The CDR3 consists of 16 residues. In germline, CDR1 is MNHEY, CDR2 SMNVEV (reference sequence). The CDR3 reads CASRKNSGAQGGGYTF. The CDR3 nucleotides are TGTGCCAGCAGAAAAAACTCAGGGGCCCAGGGCGGTGGCTACACCTTC.

In this sample, this clone turned up a few times. This sequence joins TRBV27 and TRBJ2-7; the D gene is possibly TRBD1 (6 bases). Trimming took off 5 bases at V and 2 bases at J, with 13 bases between the two ends. The CDR3 is 14 amino acids. CDR1 and CDR2 (germline): MNHEY, SMNVEV (reference sequence). Written as DNA, the CDR3 is TGTGCCAGCAGTACCCCCGACAGGACCTACGAGCAGTACTTC. Translation: CASSTPDRTYEQYF.

This chain uses TRBV11-2 with TRBJ1-5; D perhaps matches TRBD1 (5 bases). CDR1 is SGHAT, CDR2 FQNNGV, per germline. The V end was cut by 5 bases, the J end by 4 bases, with 15 bases between. This CDR3 comprises 15 residues. The CDR3 DNA sequence: TGTGCCAGCAGCCCCGGCAGGGCTTGGAATCAGCCCCAGCATTTT. Amino acids: CASSPGRAWNQPQHF.

This sequence joins TRBV2 and TRBJ2-7; weak D call: TRBD2 (6 bases). Trimming cost V 2 bases and J 7 bases, with 9 bases left between them. CDR1 and CDR2 (germline): SNHLY, FYNNEI. The CDR3 is 12 amino acids. For the CDR3, the DNA is TGTGCCAGCAGTGAAAGGGGACTGGAGCAGTACTTC. Translation gives CASSERGLEQYF. Full variable domain (remainder filled in from reference TRBV2 and TRBJ2-7): EPEVTQTPSHQVTQMGQEVILRCVPISNHLYFYWYRQILGQKVEFLVSFYNNEISEKSEIFDDQFSVERPDGSNFTLKIRSTKLEDSAMYFCASSERGLEQYFGPGTRLTVT.

This clone was counted between two and nine times. The sample holds other DNA sequences that translate to the same CDR3. This rearrangement joins TRBV5-6 to TRBJ2-7; D possibly corresponds to TRBD2 (5 bases). Deletions cut 2 bases from V and 0 bases from J, with 6 bases between. CDR3 size: 13 residues. The germline V gene has CDR1 SGHDT and CDR2 YYEEEE. The CDR3 is CASSLGSSYEQYF. CDR3 sequence (DNA): TGTGCCAGCAGCTTAGGGAGCTCCTACGAGCAGTACTTC.

The chain employs TRBV28 and TRBJ2-4, with 7 nucleotides matching TRBD1. With 1 base clipped from V and 6 bases from J, the junction kept 12 bases outside the gene matches. The CDR3 totals 17 residues. CDR1 and CDR2 (germline): MDHEN, SYDVKM. CDR3: CASSLLRDSLGGNIQYF. CDR3 sequence (DNA): TGTGCCAGCAGTTTATTAAGGGACAGTTTAGGGGGAAACATTCAGTACTTC.

This rearrangement joins TRBV6-5 to TRBJ2-7; unclear D gene. The CDR3 length is 12 residues. The germline V and J ends were trimmed by 6 bases and 3 bases, with 9 bases remaining between them. Germline loops: CDR1 MNHEY, CDR2 SVGAGI. CDR3 in amino acids: CASRASSYEQYF. CDR3 nucleotides: TGTGCCAGCAGAGCCTCTAGCTACGAGCAGTACTTC.

The V and J genes are TRBV25-1 and TRBJ2-2; no clear D gene. The CDR3 has 11 amino acids. Trimming left V 3 bases short and J 8 bases short, with 4 bases between. Germline CDR1 MGHDK, CDR2 SYGVNS. CDR3 nucleotides: TGTGCCAGCAGTGATTCTGGGGAGCTGTTTTTT. Protein: CASSDSGELFF. The full variable domain, with the rest looked up from reference TRBV25-1 and TRBJ2-2, is EADIYQTPRYLVIGTGKKITLECSQTMGHDKMYWYQQDPGMELHLIHYSYGVNSTEKGDLSSESTVSRIRTEHFPLTLESARPSHTSQYLCASSDSGELFFGEGSRLTVL.

The rearrangement links TRBV9 to TRBJ2-1, with TRBD2 matching over 7 bases. Per germline, CDR1 SGDLS and CDR2 YYNGEE. The CDR3 covers 16 residues. V trimming: 0 bases; J trimming: 4 bases; junction bases outside the gene matches: 7. The CDR3 protein is CASSVVGGGGYNEQFF. CDR3 bases: TGTGCCAGCAGCGTAGTGGGCGGGGGTGGATACAATGAGCAGTTCTTC.

V gene TRBV11-3 combines with J gene TRBJ1-1; D is unresolved. This CDR3 has 13 amino acids. Trimming left V 0 bases short and J 3 bases short, with 5 bases between. The V gene's germline CDR1 is SGHNT and CDR2 YENEEA. DNA of the CDR3: TGTGCCAGCAGCTTAGAAGTGGACACTGAAGCTTTCTTT. This encodes CASSLEVDTEAFF.

As to this clone: Other nucleotide sequences from this sample produce the same CDR3. This chain connects TRBV5-1 to TRBJ2-1; D is unclear. V was cut by 4 bases and J by 7 bases, with 6 bases left in between. The CDR3 loop spans 11 amino acids. The germline gives CDR1 SGHRS, CDR2 YFSETQ. CDR3 residues: CASSLANEQFF. The DNA of the CDR3 is TGCGCCAGCAGCCTGGCGAATGAGCAGTTCTTC.

This chain connects TRBV11-2 to TRBJ2-1; a possible D gene is TRBD2 (5 bases). Germline V lookup: CDR1 SGHAT, CDR2 FQNNGV. Trimming took off 1 base at V and 3 bases at J, with 7 bases between the two ends. The CDR3 runs 14 residues. The CDR3 loop is CASSLGGDYNEQFF. Here the CDR3 DNA reads TGTGCCAGCAGCTTAGGGGGAGACTACAATGAGCAGTTCTTC.

The chain has TRBV27 and TRBJ2-7, with D perhaps matching TRBD2 (5 bases). V lost 3 bases and J lost 3, with 12 bases in between. The germline gives CDR1 MNHEY, CDR2 SMNVEV (reference sequence). This CDR3 spans 14 amino acids. The CDR3 DNA reads TGTGCCAGCAGTTTGCGGGTTCTGTACTACGAGCAGTACTTC. It encodes CASSLRVLYYEQYF.

J is TRBJ2-5 and V is TRBV5-5; no firm D call. This CDR3 contains 14 residues. Looked up from germline, CDR1 is SGHKS and CDR2 is YYEKEE (reference sequence). Trimming stripped 0 bases from V and 1 base from J, with 7 bases between. The CDR3 reads CASSLAAAQETQYF. CDR3 bases: TGTGCCAGCAGCTTGGCGGCAGCCCAAGAGACCCAGTACTTC.